This TCR beta chain was obtained from a study of blood T cells in healthy people across ages. The authors ran a second PCR of about 6 to 11 cycles using a sample-barcoded 5' primer and a J-beta primer mix. TCRdb analysed the 5' RACE reads with MiXCR anew, one entry per CDR3 protein. The repertoire holds roughly 1.9 million distinct CDR3 sequences, with 30% to 40% as singletons. General study results and limits: Estimated diversity across one million T cells was deemed an underestimate.

The CDR3 contains 15 residues. V was pared by 5 bases and J by 2 bases, with 7 bases of the junction left unmatched. This clonotype came up a few times. Its target is unknown. Total RNA was extracted at no less than 5.5 micrograms per sample. The clonotype originates from a human donor in good health. The chain employs TRBV12-3 or TRBV12-4 and TRBJ2-3; 7 bases are shared with TRBD1. The sample comprised blood. CDR3 loop: CASSTDRNHTDTQYF. In DNA, the CDR3 is TGTGCCAGCAGTACGGACAGGAACCACACAGATACGCAGTATTTT.